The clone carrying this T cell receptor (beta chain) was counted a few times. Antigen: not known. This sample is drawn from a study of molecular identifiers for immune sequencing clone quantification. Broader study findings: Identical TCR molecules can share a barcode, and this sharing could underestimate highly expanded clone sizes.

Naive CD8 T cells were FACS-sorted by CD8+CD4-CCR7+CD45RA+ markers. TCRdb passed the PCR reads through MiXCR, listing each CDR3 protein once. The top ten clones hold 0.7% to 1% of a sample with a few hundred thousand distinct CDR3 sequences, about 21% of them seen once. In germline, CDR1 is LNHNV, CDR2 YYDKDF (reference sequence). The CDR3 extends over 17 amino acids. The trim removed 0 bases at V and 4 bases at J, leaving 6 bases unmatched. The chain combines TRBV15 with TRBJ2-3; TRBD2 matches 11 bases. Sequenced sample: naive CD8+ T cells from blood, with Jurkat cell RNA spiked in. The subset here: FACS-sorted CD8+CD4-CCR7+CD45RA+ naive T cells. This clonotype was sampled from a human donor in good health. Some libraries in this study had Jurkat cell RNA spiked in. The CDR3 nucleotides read TGTGCCACCAGCAGAGACTTACTAGCGGGAGAACCAGATACGCAGTATTTT. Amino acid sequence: CATSRDLLAGEPDTQYF.